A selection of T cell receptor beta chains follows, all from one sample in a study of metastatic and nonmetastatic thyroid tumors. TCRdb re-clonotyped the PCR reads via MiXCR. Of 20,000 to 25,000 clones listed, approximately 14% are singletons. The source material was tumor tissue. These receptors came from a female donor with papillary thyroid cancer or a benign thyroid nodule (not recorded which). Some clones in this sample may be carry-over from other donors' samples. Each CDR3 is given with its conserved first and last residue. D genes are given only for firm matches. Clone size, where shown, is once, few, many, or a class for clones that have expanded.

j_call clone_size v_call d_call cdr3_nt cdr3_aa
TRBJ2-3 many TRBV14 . TGTGCCAGCAGCCAAGTACTAGGACAGTCAGATACGCAGTATTTT CASSQVLGQSDTQYF
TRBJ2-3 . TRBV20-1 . TGCAGTGCCGTGGGGGCAATCACAGATACGCAGTATTTT CSAVGAITDTQYF
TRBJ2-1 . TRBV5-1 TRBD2 TGCGCCAGCAGCTTGAGAGCGGGAGGGGGCAATAAGCAGTTCTTC CASSLRAGGGNKQFF
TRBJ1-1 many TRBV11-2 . TGTGCCAGCAGCTTAGTTCCAAGCCTGAACACTGAAGCTTTCTTT CASSLVPSLNTEAFF
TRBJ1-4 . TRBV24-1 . TGTGCCACCAGTGATACCCGGACCGGGGGCACTGAAAAACTTTTTTTT CATSDTRTGGTEKLFF
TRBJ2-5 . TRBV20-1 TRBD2 TGCAGTGCTGGGGGGGAGGCGAAAGAGACCCAGTACTTC CSAGGEAKETQYF
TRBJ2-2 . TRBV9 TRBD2 TGTGCCAGCAGCTTGGGACTAGCGAACACCGGGGAGCTGTTTTTT CASSLGLANTGELFF
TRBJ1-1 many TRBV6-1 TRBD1 TGTGCCAGCAGAAGGGACAGGAACACTGAAGCTTTCTTT CASRRDRNTEAFF
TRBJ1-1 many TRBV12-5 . TGTGCTAGTGGTTTGATCTCGGGGGCCAGCACTGAAGCTTTCTTT CASGLISGASTEAFF
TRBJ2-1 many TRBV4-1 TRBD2 TGCGCCAGCAGACCAGGACTAGCGGGATCAAATGAGCAGTTCTTC CASRPGLAGSNEQFF
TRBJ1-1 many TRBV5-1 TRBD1 TGCGCCAGCAGCCTAAGACAGGGGCTGGCCACTGAAGCTTTCTTT CASSLRQGLATEAFF
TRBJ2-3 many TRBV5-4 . TGTGCCAGCAGCTTGGCCACGGGAGCAGTTCACCACACAGATACGCAGTATTTT CASSLATGAVHHTDTQYF
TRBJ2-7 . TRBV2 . TGTGCCAGCACCCAATTGGGGGGATCCTACGAGCAGTACTTC CASTQLGGSYEQYF
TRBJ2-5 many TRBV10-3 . TGTGCCATCAGTGACGGGCAGGGAGGCGAGACCCAGTACTTC CAISDGQGGETQYF
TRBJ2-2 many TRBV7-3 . TGTGCCAGCAGGGAAAGGCATCAGGGTTCCGGGGAGCTGTTTTTT CASRERHQGSGELFF
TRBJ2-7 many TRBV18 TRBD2 TGTGCCAGCTCACCTTTTCTGGATAGCGGGAGAGGCGAGCAGTACTTC CASSPFLDSGRGEQYF
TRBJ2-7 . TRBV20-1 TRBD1 TGCAGTGTCAACTCGCCGGGACAGGGTGCAGGGGAGCAGTACTTC CSVNSPGQGAGEQYF
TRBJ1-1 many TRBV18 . TGTGCCAGCTCACCAGTCGGGGGAGTCACTGAAGCTTTCTTT CASSPVGGVTEAFF
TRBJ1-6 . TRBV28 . TGTGCCAGCAGTACGCACTGGGAAAATTCACCCCTCCACTTT CASSTHWENSPLHF
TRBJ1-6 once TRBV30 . TGTGCCTGTAGGGGGGGATATAATTCACCCCTCCACTTT CACRGGYNSPLHF
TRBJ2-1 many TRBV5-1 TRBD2 TGCGCCAGCAGCCCCCAGCTAGCGGGAGGCCTCCTAGCCTACAATGAGCAGTTCTTC CASSPQLAGGLLAYNEQFF
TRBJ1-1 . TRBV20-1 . TGCAGTGCTAGAGACCCTGACAGGTGTAACGCTGAAGCTTTCTTT CSARDPDRCNAEAFF
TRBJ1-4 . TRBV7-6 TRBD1 TGTGCCAGCAGCATTGGGACAGGGTCCGTACTGTTTTTT CASSIGTGSVLFF
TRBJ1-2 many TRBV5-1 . TGCGCCAGCAGCTTGGCCCTTACAGGGAAAGGTGATGGCTACACCTTC CASSLALTGKGDGYTF
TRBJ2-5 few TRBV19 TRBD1 TGTGCCAGTAGCCCCGGGACAGGGGGCGAGACCCAGTACTTC CASSPGTGGETQYF
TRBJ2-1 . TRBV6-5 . TGTGCCAGCAGTTTCGTTAAGGGTGGGCACAATGAGCAGTTCTTC CASSFVKGGHNEQFF
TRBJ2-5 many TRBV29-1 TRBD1 TGCAGCGTCTATGGGACAGGGGGCGGGGAGACCCAGTACTTC CSVYGTGGGETQYF
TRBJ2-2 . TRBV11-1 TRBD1 TGTGCCAGCAGCTTAGCAGGGACAGGGTCAGTCGGGGAGCTGTTTTTT CASSLAGTGSVGELFF
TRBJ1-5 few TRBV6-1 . TGTGCCAACAGTGAAGACCCAGGAGCGTTTAGCAATCAGCCCCAGCGTTTT CANSEDPGAFSNQPQRF
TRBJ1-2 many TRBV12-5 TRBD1 TGTGCTAGTGGGGCAGGGGACAGTCCCTATTGGGCGGGCTACACCTTC CASGAGDSPYWAGYTF
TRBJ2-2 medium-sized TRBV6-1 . TGTGCCAGCAGGTTGACTAACGCGAACACCGGGGAGCTGTTTTTT CASRLTNANTGELFF
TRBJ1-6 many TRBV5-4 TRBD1 TGTGCCAGCAGCCCCGACAGGGGGCAAAATTCACCCCTCCACTTT CASSPDRGQNSPLHF
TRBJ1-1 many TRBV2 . TGTGCCAGCAGTGAGCTCAAAAGGGCTGAAGCTTTCTTT CASSELKRAEAFF
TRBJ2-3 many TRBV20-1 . TGCAGTGCTAGAATGCGGGGTAATACGCAGTATTTT CSARMRGNTQYF
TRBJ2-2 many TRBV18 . TGTGCCAGCTCACCACCGGGGGGTGTCGGCACCGGGGAGCTGTTTTTT CASSPPGGVGTGELFF
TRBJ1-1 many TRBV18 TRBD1 TGTGCCAGCTCACCGGCAGGGGGCACTGAAGCTTTCTTT CASSPAGGTEAFF
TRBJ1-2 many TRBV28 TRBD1 TGTGCCAGCAGTTTCCCTGGACAGGATAATAGCTACACCTTC CASSFPGQDNSYTF
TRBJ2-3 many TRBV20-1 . TGCAGTGCTGTAATCCAGCGCACGGGTACGCAGTATTTT CSAVIQRTGTQYF
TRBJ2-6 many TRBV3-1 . TGTGCCAGCAGCCCCTTTGGAGGGGCCAACGTCCTGACTTTC CASSPFGGANVLTF
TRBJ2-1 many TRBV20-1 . TGCAGTGCTAGTTACAGGGAAGGTGGGTTCTTC CSASYREGGFF
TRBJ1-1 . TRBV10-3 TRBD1 TGTGCCATCAGTGATTCCCAGGGGGGGGAAGTTTTCTTT CAISDSQGGEVFF
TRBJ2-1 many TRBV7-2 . TGTGCCAGCAGCTACCTAGGATCCTACAATGAGCAGTTCTTC CASSYLGSYNEQFF
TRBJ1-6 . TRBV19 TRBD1 TGTGCCAGTAGGAAGACAGGGTCTGGCTCACCCCTCCACTTT CASRKTGSGSPLHF
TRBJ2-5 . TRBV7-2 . TGTGCCAGCAGCGTTCTAGCTTACACCTCGTACCAAGAGACCCAGTACTTC CASSVLAYTSYQETQYF
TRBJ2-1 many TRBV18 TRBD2 TGTGCCAGCTCACCAGGGACTAACAACAATGAGCAGTTCTTC CASSPGTNNNEQFF
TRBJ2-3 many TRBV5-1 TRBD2 TGCGCCAGCAGCCTGACCTGGGGGACTAGCGGGGTTAGCACAGATACGCAGTATTTT CASSLTWGTSGVSTDTQYF
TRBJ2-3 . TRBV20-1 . TGCAGTGCTTTACTAAGGGGGGATACGCAGTATTTT CSALLRGDTQYF
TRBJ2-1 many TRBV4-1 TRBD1 TGCGCCAGCAGCCAAGAACCGAGACAGGGGGCTCGGGGGGAGCAGTTCTTC CASSQEPRQGARGEQFF
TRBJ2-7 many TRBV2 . TGTGCCAACCGCGGGTTCTCCTACGAGCAGTACTTC CANRGFSYEQYF
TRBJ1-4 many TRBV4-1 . TGCGCCAGCAGCTCTTCCCGTGGGGGTGAAAAACTGTTTTTT CASSSSRGGEKLFF
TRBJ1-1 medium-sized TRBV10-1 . TGCGCCAGCAGCGATGAAAACACTGAAGCTTTCTTT CASSDENTEAFF
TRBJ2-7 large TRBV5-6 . TGTGCCAGCAGCTGGACCGGGACACGGGATAACTACGAGCAGTACTTC CASSWTGTRDNYEQYF
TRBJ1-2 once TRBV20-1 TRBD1 TGCAGTGCCGATACAGGGGGGTGTGGCTGCACCTTC CSADTGGCGCTF
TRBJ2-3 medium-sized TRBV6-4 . TGTGCCAGCAGTGACTCGCTAGCCACAGATACGCAGTATTTT CASSDSLATDTQYF
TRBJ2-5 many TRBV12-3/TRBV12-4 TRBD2 TGTGCCAGCAGTTTAATCCCCCTTACTAGCGGGGGGGGCCAAGAGACCCAGTACTTC CASSLIPLTSGGGQETQYF
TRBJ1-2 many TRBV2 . TGTGCCAGCAGTGAAAGACGGGACTATGGCTACACCTTC CASSERRDYGYTF
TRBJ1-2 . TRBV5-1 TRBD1 TGCGCCAGCAGCTTGTGGCGGGACAGGGATGGCTACACCTTC CASSLWRDRDGYTF